This T cell receptor beta chain derives from a study of blood T cell repertoires in COVID-19. The overall study: PBMCs, B-cell-depleted T cells, or T cells were the source of the cDNA or gDNA that made up the material.

Sequencing used immunoSEQ multiplex PCR; TCRdb keeps in-frame clones, though not all of them. The sample consists of just over 300,000 clones, roughly nine tenths of them appearing once. Per germline, CDR1 MNHEY and CDR2 SVGAGI. With 2 bases clipped from V and 9 bases from J, the junction kept 3 bases outside the gene matches. CDR3 length equals 13 residues. Patients from Seattle were sampled longitudinally, starting during active infection. This clonotype was sampled from a woman younger than 45 with COVID-19, enrolled during active disease. The chain uses TRBV6-5 and TRBJ2-1; 8 nucleotides align to TRBD2. Source material: peripheral blood. The CDR3 nucleotides read TGTGCCAGCAGTTACGGAGCGGGGGTTGAGCAGTTCTTC. Protein product: CASSYGAGVEQFF.